The clone carrying this T cell receptor (beta chain) was seen only a few times. Its matching antigen is unknown. This entry is derived from a study of T cells in Graves' hyperthyroidism and ophthalmopathy. TCR beta CDR3 regions were amplified from RNA. The TCR CDR3 first-round RT-PCR relied on the HTBI primer set. TCRdb itself ran the multiplex PCR reads through MiXCR, one entry per CDR3 protein. This table holds under 40,000 distinct CDR3 sequences, roughly 50% found once. Ophthalmopathy patients had moderate-to-severe active disease, CAS ≥3, NOSPECS ≥4, and disease duration under 3 months. Every diagnosis used clinical symptoms, serum thyroxine and TRAb, thyroid ultrasound and orbital computed tomography. From 10 ml of fresh peripheral blood, PBMCs were isolated. General observations from the study: Blood also contained most expanded thyroid clonotypes above 0.001.

CDR3 size: 13 residues. Germline CDR1 and CDR2: SGHTA and FQGNSA. Between the trimmed V and J ends, which lost 5 bases and 5 bases, there was a span of 12 bases. Sequencing was performed on blood. The source of this sequence is a man in his forties with Graves' ophthalmopathy. The chain joins TRBV7-2 to TRBJ2-5; D gene ambiguous. The CDR3 is CASSRRVEETQYF. CDR3 DNA: TGTGCCAGCAGCAGACGGGTTGAGGAGACCCAGTACTTC. Full variable domain (rest looked up from reference TRBV7-2 and TRBJ2-5): GAGVSQSPSNKVTEKGKDVELRCDPISGHTALYWYRQSLGQGLEFLIYFQGNSAPDKSGLPSDRFSAERTGGSVSTLTIQRTQQEDSAVYLCASSRRVEETQYFGPGTRLLVL.